This T cell receptor (beta chain) was sequenced for a study of blood T cell repertoires in COVID-19. Authors' data handling: How many nucleated cells were present was estimated from reference gene primer amplification. Profiled with immunoSEQ multiplex PCR; TCRdb holds only in-frame clones, not every one. V and J calls and clone size are those listed in that table; D and trimming were worked out from the DNA. The profile shows roughly 400,000 clones, under 90% of them singletons. Adults between roughly 18 and 95 years of age took part from about two dozen US areas. Assignments of participants to cohorts depended upon their own reported clinical history. Cohort 3 recovered donors had two negative PCRs, clearance, or symptom resolution. V lost 0 bases to trimming and J lost 10 bases, with 13 bases between them. The germline gives CDR1 SGHTA, CDR2 FQGTGA. This CDR3 has 14 amino acids.

The sequencing input was PBMCs or T cells enriched from blood (not recorded which). The clonotype comes from a woman in her thirties who had recovered from COVID-19. The V and J genes are TRBV7-3 and TRBJ2-1, with a possible D match to TRBD1 (6 bases). CDR3 sequence reads: CASSLTPGAIEQFF. DNA of the CDR3: TGTGCCAGCAGCTTAACGCCAGGGGCTATCGAGCAGTTCTTC.